This T cell receptor beta chain was sequenced for a study of blood T cell repertoires in COVID-19. As for the study in general: The United States, Italy and Spain provided the acute and convalescent COVID-19 samples. The cDNA or gDNA used as material had been derived from T cells, B-cell-depleted T cells, or PBMCs.

Original data processing: How many nucleated cells were present was estimated from reference gene primer amplification. TCRdb's table, derived via immunoSEQ multiplex PCR, lists solely in-frame clones and lacks some. From that table come the V and J calls and clone size; the DNA was used to work out D and trimming. The sample yields under 250,000 clones, around nine tenths seen once. This sequence originates from a woman aged 55-75 years who had recovered from COVID-19. Sequenced: peripheral blood.

The CDR3 bases are TGTGCCAGTAGTGTCCAGGGTCTGGGAACGGTAGATGGAAACACCATATATTTT. Its protein is CASSVQGLGTVDGNTIYF. This rearrangement joins TRBV19 to TRBJ1-3; perhaps TRBD1 as D (5 bases). Trimming removed 5 bases at V and 3 bases at J, with 23 bases between. Germline loops: CDR1 LNHDA, CDR2 SQIVND (reference sequence). The CDR3 consists of 18 residues.